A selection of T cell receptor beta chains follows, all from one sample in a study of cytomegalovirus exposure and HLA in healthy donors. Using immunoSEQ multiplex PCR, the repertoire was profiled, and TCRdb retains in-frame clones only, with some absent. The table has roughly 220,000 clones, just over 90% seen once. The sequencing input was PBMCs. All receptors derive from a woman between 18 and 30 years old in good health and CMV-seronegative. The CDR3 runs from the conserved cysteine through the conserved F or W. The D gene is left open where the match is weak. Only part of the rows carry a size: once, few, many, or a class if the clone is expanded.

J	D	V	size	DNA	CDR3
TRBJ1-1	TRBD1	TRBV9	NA	TGTGCCAGCAGCGCGAGCAGACAGGGCCTGGAAGCTTTCTTT	CASSASRQGLEAFF
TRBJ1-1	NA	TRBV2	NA	TGTGCCAGCAGCGATGTAGGGGTCAGAGCTGAAGCTTTCTTT	CASSDVGVRAEAFF
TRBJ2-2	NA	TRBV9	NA	TGTGCCAGCAGCGTAGTCGGCACCGGGGAGCTGTTTTTT	CASSVVGTGELFF
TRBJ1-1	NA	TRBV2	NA	TGTGCCAGCAGGCGTCAGCAGGGCGGGGGCACTGAAGCTTTCTTT	CASRRQQGGGTEAFF
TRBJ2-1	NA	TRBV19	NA	TGTGCCAGTAGCCGGGATGGGTACCTGAGGGAGCAGTTCTTC	CASSRDGYLREQFF
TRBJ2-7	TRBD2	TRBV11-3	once	TGTGCCAGCGTCCACCTAGCGGGAGTAGCGCTAGTCGAGCAGTACTTC	CASVHLAGVALVEQYF
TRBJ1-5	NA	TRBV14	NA	TGTGCCAGCAGCCAAGCGGGAGGGAGCAATCAGCCCCAGCATTTT	CASSQAGGSNQPQHF
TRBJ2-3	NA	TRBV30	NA	TGTGCCTGGAGTGCTCTCACCAGCGGCACAGATACGCAGTATTTT	CAWSALTSGTDTQYF
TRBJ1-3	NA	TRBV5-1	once	TGCGCCAGCAGCTTGGGGGTCAGGAACTCTGGAAACACCATATATTTT	CASSLGVRNSGNTIYF
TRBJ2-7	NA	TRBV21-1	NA	TGTGCCAGCAGCAAAAGCCAACAGGCTGTTTCTTACGAGCAGTACTTC	CASSKSQQAVSYEQYF
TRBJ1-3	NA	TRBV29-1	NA	TGCAGCGTTCGGGAGTCTGGAAACACCATATATTTT	CSVRESGNTIYF
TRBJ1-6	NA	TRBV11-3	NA	TGTGCCAGCAGCTGGTTGCCTACTAAAGGTTCACCCCTCCACTTT	CASSWLPTKGSPLHF
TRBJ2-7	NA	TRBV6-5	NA	TGTGCCAGCAGCCATCTGGGCGGAGCGGGTGAGCAGTACTTC	CASSHLGGAGEQYF
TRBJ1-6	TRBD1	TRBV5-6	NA	TGTGCCAGCAGCTTCACCCGAACAGGGGGCTCACCCCTCCACTTT	CASSFTRTGGSPLHF
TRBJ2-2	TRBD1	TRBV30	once	TGTGCCTGGAGTGGCGGGGACAGGGTTAGGACCGGGGAGCTGTTTTTT	CAWSGGDRVRTGELFF
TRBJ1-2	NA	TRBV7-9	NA	TGTGCCAGCAGCCGATCGACAGAGAACTATGGCTACACCTTC	CASSRSTENYGYTF
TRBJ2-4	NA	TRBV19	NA	TGTGCCAGTAGTATTACAGGGCGTGACTTC	CASSITGRDF
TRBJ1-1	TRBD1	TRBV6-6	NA	TGTGCCAGCAGGGCCCAGGGGGCCTTAGAAGCTTTCTTT	CASRAQGALEAFF
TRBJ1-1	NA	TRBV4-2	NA	TGTGCCAGCAGCCAAGGTTTCGAGGGATCCAACACTGAAGCTTTCTTT	CASSQGFEGSNTEAFF
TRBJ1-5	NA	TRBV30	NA	TGTGCCTGGAGTGATGGACTGAATCAGCCCCAGCATTTT	CAWSDGLNQPQHF
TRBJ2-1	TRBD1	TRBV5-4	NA	TGTGCCAGCAGCTTGGGGGGCCGGGACAGGATCGCCAATGAGCAGTTCTTC	CASSLGGRDRIANEQFF
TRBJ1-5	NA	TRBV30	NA	TGTGCCTGGAGTCCGCAGGGATATCAGCCCCAGCATTTT	CAWSPQGYQPQHF
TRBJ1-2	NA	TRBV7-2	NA	TGTGCCAGCAGCTTAGGAGCGGGGTTGAGGCATGGCTACACCTTC	CASSLGAGLRHGYTF
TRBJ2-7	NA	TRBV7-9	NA	TGTGCCAGCAGGGCTCCCCACTACGAGCAGTACTTC	CASRAPHYEQYF
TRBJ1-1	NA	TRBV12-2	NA	TGTGCAAGTCGCAACCACAGGTCGGAAGCTTTCTTT	CASRNHRSEAFF
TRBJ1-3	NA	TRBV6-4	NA	TGTGCCAGCACCCCGAGGGCCGAGCCTGGAAACACCATATATTTT	CASTPRAEPGNTIYF
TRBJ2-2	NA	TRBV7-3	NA	TGTGCCAGCAGCACGAGGCGGGCCGGGGAGCTGTTTTTT	CASSTRRAGELFF
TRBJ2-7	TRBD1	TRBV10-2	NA	TGCGCCAGCAGTGACAGGGGGCGGGAGCAGTACTTC	CASSDRGREQYF
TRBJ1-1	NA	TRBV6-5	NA	TGTGCCAGCAGTTACTGGGTGCTCGGGGGGAACACTGAAGCTTTCTTT	CASSYWVLGGNTEAFF
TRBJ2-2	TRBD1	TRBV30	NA	TGTGCCTGGACCCAACAGGGGGGCACCGGGGAGCTGTTTTTT	CAWTQQGGTGELFF
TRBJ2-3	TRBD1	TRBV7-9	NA	TGTGCCAGCAGCTTTCCGCGACAGGGGGAAACAGATACGCAGTATTTT	CASSFPRQGETDTQYF
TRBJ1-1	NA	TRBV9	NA	TGTGCCAGCAGCGAGAAGGGGGACGCGGCCACTGAAGCTTTCTTT	CASSEKGDAATEAFF
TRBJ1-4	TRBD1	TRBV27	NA	TGTGCCAGCAGTTTATTAGGGACAGGCCCTAATGAAAAACTGTTTTTT	CASSLLGTGPNEKLFF
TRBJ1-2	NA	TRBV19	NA	TGTGCCAGTAGCTCCAACTATGGCTACACCTTC	CASSSNYGYTF
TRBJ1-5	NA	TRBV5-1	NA	TGCGCCAGCAGCTTGGATGGGGCTAGCAATCAGCCCCAGCATTTT	CASSLDGASNQPQHF
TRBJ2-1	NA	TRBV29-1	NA	TGCAGCGCCTATGGCGGGCCCGGGGATGAGCAGTTCTTC	CSAYGGPGDEQFF
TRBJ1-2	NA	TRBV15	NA	TGTGCCACCAGCAACGGCCGGCAGGTCGGTGGTGGCTACACCTTC	CATSNGRQVGGGYTF
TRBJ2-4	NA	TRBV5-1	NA	TGCGCCAGCAGCTTGGCTGGGGGCGATCCGGTAGCCAAAAACATTCAGTACTTC	CASSLAGGDPVAKNIQYF
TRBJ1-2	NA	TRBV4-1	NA	TGCGCCAGCAGCGAGACAGATAATTCTTATGGCTACACCTTC	CASSETDNSYGYTF
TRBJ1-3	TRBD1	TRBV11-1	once	TGTGCCAGCAGCTCAACCCGGGACAGGGGAAACACCATATATTTT	CASSSTRDRGNTIYF
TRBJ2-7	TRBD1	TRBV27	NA	TGTGCCAGCAGTTTATCGGTCGGGGCAGGGGGCTCTTTCGAGCAGTACTTC	CASSLSVGAGGSFEQYF
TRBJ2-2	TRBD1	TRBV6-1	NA	TGTGCCACCACCCTGGGCTTTCTAGGACAGGGGGCTTTGTTTTTT	CATTLGFLGQGALFF
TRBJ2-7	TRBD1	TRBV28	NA	TGTGCCAGCAGTTTTCACTCCGGGACAGGGACTATGCAGCAGTACTTC	CASSFHSGTGTMQQYF
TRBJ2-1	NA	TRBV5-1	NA	TGCGCCAGCAGCTGGGACGTAGCGGAGTACAATGAGCAGTTCTTC	CASSWDVAEYNEQFF
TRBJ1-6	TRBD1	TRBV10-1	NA	TGCGCCAGCAGTGAGTCAGGGGGCTTAAATTCACCCCTCCACTTT	CASSESGGLNSPLHF
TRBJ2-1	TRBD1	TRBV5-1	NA	TGCGCCAGCAGCGAGCGACAGGGAGTTTACAATGAGCAGTTCTTC	CASSERQGVYNEQFF
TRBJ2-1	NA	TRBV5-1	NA	TGCGCCAGCAGTAAACCACCCCACAGGAATCGTAACAATGAGCAGTTCTTC	CASSKPPHRNRNNEQFF
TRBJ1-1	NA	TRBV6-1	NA	TGTGCCAGCAGTGAAGCGAAACAGGGGAACACTGAAGCTTTCTTT	CASSEAKQGNTEAFF
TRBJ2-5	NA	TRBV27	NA	TGTGCCAGCAGTTTCAATAGATTCCGACAAGAGACCCAGTACTTC	CASSFNRFRQETQYF
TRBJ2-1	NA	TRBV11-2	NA	TGTGCCAGCAGCTTAGTATCTAATGAGCAGTTCTTC	CASSLVSNEQFF
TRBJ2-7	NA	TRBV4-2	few	TGTGCCAGCAGCCTGGGACTCCCCCCTGGCGAGCAGTACTTC	CASSLGLPPGEQYF
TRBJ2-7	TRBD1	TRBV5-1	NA	TGCGCCAGCAGCTTGGGCCCGACAGGGGCTGTATACGAGCAGTACTTC	CASSLGPTGAVYEQYF